This TCR beta chain was found in a study of metastatic and nonmetastatic thyroid tumors. Study outcomes and limitations: Reports indicated that malignant thyroid tumors showed significantly higher TCR beta diversity than benign nodules did, in blood and tumor.

No treatment had been given to any patient before thyroid surgery. The sample holds many counts of this clone. Its antigen is unknown. The CDR3 is made up of 17 amino acids. V gave up 2 bases and J gave up 2 bases; unmatched junction bases: 8. Per germline, CDR1 SGHRS and CDR2 YFSETQ. Authors' analysis steps: The study took CDR3 differences across clinicopathological groups and made a distant-metastasis classifier for papillary thyroid cancer from them. TCRdb reassembled clones from the PCR reads with MiXCR. For this entry, the V and J calls and clone size follow TCRdb and not the study's own pipeline. The sample contains 20,000 to 25,000 clones, 15% to 19% of which appear only once.

The chain carries TRBV5-1 and TRBJ2-7, with 12 positions matching TRBD1. The receptor was derived from a female donor with papillary thyroid cancer or a benign thyroid nodule (not recorded which). Some clones in this sample may be carry-over from other donors' samples. Sequencing used blood. CDR3 region: CASSFGDRGRRAYEQYF. CDR3 nucleotides: TGCGCCAGCAGCTTTGGGGACAGGGGGCGCAGGGCCTACGAGCAGTACTTC.